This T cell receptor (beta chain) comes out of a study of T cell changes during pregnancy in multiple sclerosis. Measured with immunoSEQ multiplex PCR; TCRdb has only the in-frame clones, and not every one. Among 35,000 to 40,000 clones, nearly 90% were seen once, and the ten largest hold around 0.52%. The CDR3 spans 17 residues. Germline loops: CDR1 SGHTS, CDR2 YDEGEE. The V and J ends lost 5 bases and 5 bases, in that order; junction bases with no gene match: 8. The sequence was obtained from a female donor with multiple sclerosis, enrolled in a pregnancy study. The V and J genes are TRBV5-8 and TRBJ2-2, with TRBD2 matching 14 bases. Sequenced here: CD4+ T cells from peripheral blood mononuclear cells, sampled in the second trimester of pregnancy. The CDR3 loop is CASRGGLAGVRTGELFF. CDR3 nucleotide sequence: TGTGCCAGCAGGGGGGGACTAGCGGGAGTTCGGACCGGGGAGCTGTTTTTT.